One and the same sample provided the 29 T cell receptor beta chains below, sequenced in a study of blood T cell repertoires in COVID-19. This table comes from immunoSEQ multiplex PCR, and its TCRdb copy is limited to in-frame clones, with some not included. Among some 180,000 clones listed, over 80% were seen once. Sequencing used peripheral blood. These receptors were collected from a woman between 55 and 75 years old with COVID-19, enrolled during active disease.

This clone came up once. The gene calls are TRBV7-3 and TRBJ2-2; D is undetermined. V lost 2 bases and J 0 bases, leaving 10 bases between the germline ends. The CDR3 length is 16 residues. Per the germline V gene, CDR1 is SGHTA and CDR2 is FQGTGA. This chain's CDR3 is CASSLEAASNTGELFF. CDR3 sequence (DNA): TGTGCCAGCAGCTTAGAGGCGGCATCGAACACCGGGGAGCTGTTTTTT.

The rearrangement joins TRBV6-6 to TRBJ1-1; weak D call: TRBD1 (6 bases). Germline loops: CDR1 MNHNY, CDR2 SVGAGI (reference sequence). The CDR3 is 14 amino acids. Trimming left V 6 bases short and J 6 bases short, with 17 bases between. CDR3 sequence reads: CASSLTGRRSEAFF. CDR3 sequence (DNA): TGTGCCAGCAGCCTCACAGGGCGGAGATCTGAAGCTTTCTTT.

The V call is TRBV2, the J call TRBJ2-1; no definite D call. Germline assignment: CDR1 SNHLY and CDR2 FYNNEI. The V end was cut by 7 bases, the J end by 6 bases, with 7 bases between. CDR3 size: 11 residues. The CDR3: CASTYVNEQFF. The CDR3 DNA reads as TGTGCCAGCACTTATGTCAATGAGCAGTTCTTC.

The rearrangement links TRBV6-1 to TRBJ1-2; 9 positions agree with TRBD1. Germline trimming cut 3 bases from V and 9 bases from J; bases unmatched to any gene: 8. The CDR3 spans 14 residues. Germline V gene sequence: CDR1 MNHNS, CDR2 SASEGT. The chain's CDR3 is CASSDIQGARSYTF. DNA of the CDR3: TGTGCCAGCAGTGATATACAGGGGGCGAGGAGCTACACCTTC.

The chain links TRBV28 to TRBJ2-7; the match to TRBD2 covers 9 bases. CDR1 and CDR2 (germline): MDHEN, SYDVKM. V lost 4 bases and J lost 4; bases outside the gene matches: 8. This CDR3 is 15 amino acids long. The CDR3 region has the DNA TGTGCCAGCAGTTCAATAGCGGGAGTGGTTTACGAGCAGTACTTC. Protein: CASSSIAGVVYEQYF.

The J gene is TRBJ2-1, the V gene TRBV28, with TRBD1 matching 10 bases. The CDR3 covers 16 residues. V lost 8 bases and J lost 7; bases outside the gene matches: 14. Germline V gene lookup returns CDR1 MDHEN and CDR2 SYDVKM. The CDR3 reads CASCHTLGQGENEQFF. The CDR3 DNA is TGTGCCAGCTGCCACACCCTAGGACAGGGGGAGAATGAGCAGTTCTTC.

This clone occurred a few times. In DNA form, the CDR3 reads TGTGCCAGTTCCCCTTGGGGGACAGGGGGCAACACCGGGGAGCTGTTTTTT. Residues: CASSPWGTGGNTGELFF. This chain links TRBV19 with TRBJ2-2, with 12 nucleotides matching TRBD1. The germline V gene has CDR1 LNHDA and CDR2 SQIVND (reference sequence). This CDR3 region has 17 residues. After removal of 8 bases from V and 2 bases from J, the junction contained 9 bases not matched to a gene.

The chain joins TRBV9 to TRBJ2-3; 7 positions match TRBD2. Germline loops: CDR1 SGDLS, CDR2 YYNGEE. V lost 0 bases to trimming and J lost 4 bases; unmatched junction nucleotides: 5. The CDR3 spans 15 residues. CDR3 DNA: TGTGCCAGCAGCGTAGAGGGTCGGGAGGCAGATACGCAGTATTTT. Protein sequence: CASSVEGREADTQYF.

The gene calls are TRBV7-2 and TRBJ2-7; 9 positions match TRBD2. The CDR3 runs 16 residues. V lost 7 bases, J lost 2 bases, and 12 bases stayed unmatched. Germline values: CDR1 SGHTA, CDR2 FQGNSA. CDR3: CASTLESTSGTYEQYF. CDR3 coding DNA: TGTGCCAGCACCCTAGAGTCGACTAGCGGCACCTACGAGCAGTACTTC.

The count of this clone is one. The CDR3 DNA is TGTGCCAGCAGTCAATCATATCAGCCCCAGCATTTT. Protein product: CASSQSYQPQHF. The J gene is TRBJ1-5, the V gene TRBV28; no firm D call. The germline V and J ends were trimmed by 5 bases and 5 bases, with 7 bases remaining between them. The germline gives CDR1 MDHEN, CDR2 SYDVKM. The CDR3 length is 12 residues.

The genes are TRBV11-3 and TRBJ2-3; 7 bases agree with TRBD2. CDR3 size: 14 residues. Looked up from germline, CDR1 is SGHNT and CDR2 is YENEEA. The V segment lost 5 bases and the J segment 5 bases; nucleotides outside the gene matches: 7. The CDR3, as DNA: TGTGCCAGCAGCCCAGGGACTACTCAAGATACGCAGTATTTT. It translates to CASSPGTTQDTQYF.

In regard to this clone: A junction boundary mismatches the germline segment, possibly from a read error. J is TRBJ2-1 and V is TRBV11-2; D not resolved. Germline V lookup: CDR1 SGHAT, CDR2 FQNNGV. The length of the CDR3 is 13 residues. The CDR3 is CASSLEPRDEQFF. CDR3 DNA sequence: TGTGCCAGCAGCCTAGAACCTCGGGATGAGCAGTTCTTC.

The chain uses TRBV4-1 and TRBJ1-3; D not certain. V shed 9 bases and J shed 3 bases, with 21 bases lying between them. Germline CDR1 and CDR2: MGHRA and YSYEKL. The CDR3 is 16 residues long. CDR3 DNA sequence: TGCGCCAGTACTCGAAGCCAACCTCCCTATGGAAACACCATATATTTT. Amino acids: CASTRSQPPYGNTIYF.

The chain has TRBV4-2 and TRBJ2-2; maybe TRBD2 (6 bases). CDR1 is LGHNA and CDR2 is YNFKEQ in the germline V gene. This CDR3 is 16 amino acids long. V was clipped by 7 bases and J by 0 bases, with 15 bases between them. The CDR3 sequence: CASTPAGSTNTGELFF. The CDR3 coding sequence is TGTGCCAGCACCCCCGCGGGGAGTACGAACACCGGGGAGCTGTTTTTT.

The chain has TRBV28 and TRBJ1-6; TRBD1 matches 11 bases. CDR3 length equals 15 residues. Looked up from germline, CDR1 is MDHEN and CDR2 is SYDVKM. After removal of 4 bases from V and 8 bases from J, the junction contained 4 bases not matched to a gene. The CDR3 DNA follows: TGTGCCAGCAGTTCCTGGACAGGGGGCCATTCACCCCTCCACTTT. It translates to CASSSWTGGHSPLHF.

This chain connects TRBV9 to TRBJ1-4; 7 nucleotides agree with TRBD1. CDR1 SGDLS and CDR2 YYNGEE come from the germline V gene. This CDR3 region has 15 residues. V lost 0 bases to trimming and J lost 8 bases; unmatched junction nucleotides: 7. The CDR3 loop is CASSVAGTANEKLFF. The CDR3, as DNA: TGTGCCAGCAGCGTAGCCGGGACAGCGAACGAAAAACTGTTTTTT.

The chain links TRBV18 to TRBJ2-7; TRBD1 agrees at 7 bases. Per germline, CDR1 KGHSH and CDR2 LQKENI. Trimming removed 1 base from V and 0 bases from J; junction bases left unmatched: 3. This CDR3 has 15 amino acids. CDR3: CASSPRDRNSYEQYF. The CDR3 DNA reads TGTGCCAGCTCACCACGGGACAGAAACTCCTACGAGCAGTACTTC. Supplemented by reference TRBV18 and TRBJ2-7, the full variable domain reads NAGVMQNPRHLVRRRGQEARLRCSPMKGHSHVYWYRQLPEEGLKFMVYLQKENIIDESGMPKERFSAEFPKEGPSILRIQQVVRGDSAAYFCASSPRDRNSYEQYFGPGTRLTVT.

This clone has a handful of counts. J is TRBJ1-5 and V is TRBV28; 8 nucleotides line up with TRBD1. Germline V gene lookup returns CDR1 MDHEN and CDR2 SYDVKM. This CDR3 is 15 amino acids long. The junction had 9 bases not matched to a gene; V was cut back by 5 bases and J by 6 bases. In DNA, the CDR3 is TGTGCCAGCAGTAGCCCTGACAGGGGAGGTCAGCCCCAGCATTTT. This sequence encodes CASSSPDRGGQPQHF.

The chain employs TRBV2 and TRBJ2-3; D is uncertain. The V end was cut by 0 bases, the J end by 6 bases, with 13 bases between. The CDR3 extends over 15 amino acids. Per the germline V gene, CDR1 is SNHLY and CDR2 is FYNNEI. This CDR3 is CASSEAASQFDTQYF. CDR3 nucleotide sequence: TGTGCCAGCAGTGAAGCGGCGTCACAGTTCGATACGCAGTATTTT.

This chain connects TRBV21-1 to TRBJ1-2. TRBV21-1 is a pseudogene locus. CDR3 length: 15 amino acids. The CDR3 DNA reads as TGTGCCAGCAGCAATGATCGGGAAATCCTCTATGGCTACACCTTC. The encoded protein is CASSNDREILYGYTF.

The rearrangement uses TRBV5-1 and TRBJ2-1; 8 bases map to TRBD2. CDR1 SGHRS and CDR2 YFSETQ come from the germline V gene. V lost 4 bases to trimming and J lost 3 bases; unmatched junction nucleotides: 9. CDR3 length: 16 amino acids. The CDR3 region has the DNA TGCGCCAGCAGCCCAGCGGGGGAATGGGTCTACAATGAGCAGTTCTTC. Its protein product is CASSPAGEWVYNEQFF.

The V gene is TRBV14, the J gene TRBJ2-2, with D perhaps matching TRBD2 (6 bases). The CDR3 has 16 amino acids. Germline V CDR1 and CDR2: SGHDN, FVKESK. V gave up 1 base and J gave up 1 base, with 10 bases separating them. The CDR3 sequence is CASSQGSGVNTGELFF. The CDR3 DNA follows: TGTGCCAGCAGCCAAGGTAGCGGAGTGAACACCGGGGAGCTGTTTTTT. Full variable domain (outside the CDR3, taken from reference TRBV14 and TRBJ2-2): EAGVTQFPSHSVIEKGQTVTLRCDPISGHDNLYWYRRVMGKEIKFLLHFVKESKQDESGMPNNRFLAERTGGTYSTLKVQPAELEDSGVYFCASSQGSGVNTGELFFGEGSRLTVL.

The genes are TRBV5-1 and TRBJ1-6; TRBD1 might be the D (5 bases). This CDR3 is built from 13 residues. V was pared by 4 bases and J by 10 bases, with 12 bases between. CDR1 and CDR2 from the germline V gene are SGHRS and YFSETQ. The CDR3 sequence: CASSPGHESPLHF. CDR3 DNA: TGCGCCAGCAGCCCAGGGCATGAATCACCCCTCCACTTT.

V gene TRBV29-1 combines with J gene TRBJ2-5, with D tentatively TRBD2 (5 bases). The V gene lost 1 base and the J gene lost 2 bases, with 17 bases spanning the gap. CDR3 length: 16 residues. Germline CDR1 and CDR2: SQVTM and ANQGSEA. The CDR3 spells CSVEGGGGLAQETQYF. Here the CDR3 DNA reads TGCAGCGTTGAAGGAGGAGGTGGGCTAGCACAAGAGACCCAGTACTTC.

The genes are TRBV5-1 and TRBJ2-2; 8 bases are a match to TRBD1. V lost 4 bases and J lost 1; bases outside the gene matches: 6. The CDR3 loop spans 16 amino acids. Germline V lookup: CDR1 SGHRS, CDR2 YFSETQ. The CDR3 DNA sequence: TGCGCCAGCAGCCACCGCGGGACAGGGAACACCGGGGAGCTGTTTTTT. Residues: CASSHRGTGNTGELFF.

This clone occurred once. The chain is built from TRBV28 and TRBJ2-5; 7 nucleotides align to TRBD2. Germline CDR1 and CDR2: MDHEN and SYDVKM. With 4 bases clipped from V and 1 base from J, the junction kept 6 bases outside the gene matches. The CDR3 has 15 amino acids. The CDR3 nucleotides read TGTGCCAGCAGTTCCCTAGCGGTTCTCCAAGAGACCCAGTACTTC. Its protein is CASSSLAVLQETQYF.

The genes are TRBV7-8 and TRBJ2-1; 7 bases fit TRBD2. The germline V gene encodes CDR1 SGHVS and CDR2 FQNEAQ. Germline trimming cut 4 bases from V and 7 bases from J; bases unmatched to any gene: 10. The CDR3 extends over 15 amino acids. The CDR3 region is CASSSQPGLQNEQFF. Here the CDR3 DNA reads TGTGCCAGCAGCTCCCAGCCGGGACTACAGAATGAGCAGTTCTTC.

This chain uses TRBV29-1 with TRBJ1-2; D is ambiguous. The CDR3 runs 13 residues. Germline CDR1 SQVTM, CDR2 ANQGSEA. The V end was cut by 0 bases, the J end by 6 bases, with 11 bases between. CDR3 amino acids: CSVEDRSSDGYTF. DNA of the CDR3: TGCAGCGTTGAAGATCGAAGTTCAGATGGCTACACCTTC.

This clone was observed a single time. The chain has TRBV5-4 and TRBJ2-5; D may be TRBD1 (6 bases). Germline V gene sequence: CDR1 SGHNT, CDR2 YYREEE (reference sequence). The V and J ends lost 1 base and 1 base respectively, with 11 bases between them. The CDR3 has 15 amino acids. DNA for the CDR3: TGTGCCAGCAGCTTGCTCGGACAGCGCCAAGAGACCCAGTACTTC. This sequence encodes CASSLLGQRQETQYF.